Included here is one T cell receptor beta chain sequence, with context. The target antigen is unknown. This sample is part of a study of OX40 agonist ivuxolimab in advanced cancers. Study information: Patients received ivuxolimab, an intravenous treatment, every 2 weeks at 0.01 to 10 mg/kg. Of the participants, approximately 38% had some prior anti-PD-1, anti-PD-L1 or anti-CTLA-4 therapy, which was allowed.

TCRdb's table, derived via immunoSEQ multiplex PCR, lists solely in-frame clones and lacks some. The table lists tens of thousands of clones, roughly 82% of them singletons. V lost 6 bases and J lost 1; bases outside the gene matches: 4. The CDR3 length is 14 residues. Germline V CDR1 and CDR2: SNHLY, FYNNEI. General observations from the study: In the 0.1 to 3.0 mg/kg range, CD4+ and CD8+ blood T cells had expanded clonally by week 6. Antigen specificity of clonally expanded peripheral T cells was not established.

The sequence was collected from an adult with an advanced solid tumor such as melanoma, head and neck, liver or kidney cancer. Here the sequenced sample was CD4+ or CD8+ T cells sorted from blood, taken in a trial of the OX40 agonist ivuxolimab. The chain has TRBV2 and TRBJ1-1; TRBD1 matches at 8 bases. The CDR3 nucleotides read TGTGCCAGCAGACTGACAGGGGCGAACACTGAAGCTTTCTTT. Its protein is CASRLTGANTEAFF.